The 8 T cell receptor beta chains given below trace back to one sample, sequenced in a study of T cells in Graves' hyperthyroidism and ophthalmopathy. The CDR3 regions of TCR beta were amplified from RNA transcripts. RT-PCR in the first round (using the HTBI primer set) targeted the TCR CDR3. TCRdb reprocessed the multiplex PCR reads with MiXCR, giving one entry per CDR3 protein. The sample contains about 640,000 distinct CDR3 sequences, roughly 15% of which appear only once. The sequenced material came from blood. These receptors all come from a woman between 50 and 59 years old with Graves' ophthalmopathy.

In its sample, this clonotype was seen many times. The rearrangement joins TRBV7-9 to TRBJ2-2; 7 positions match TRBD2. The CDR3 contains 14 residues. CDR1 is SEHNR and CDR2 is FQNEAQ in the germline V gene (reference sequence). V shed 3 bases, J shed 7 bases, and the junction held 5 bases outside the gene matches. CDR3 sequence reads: CASSFRLAGGELFF. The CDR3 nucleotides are TGTGCCAGCAGCTTCAGACTAGCCGGCGGGGAGCTGTTTTTT.

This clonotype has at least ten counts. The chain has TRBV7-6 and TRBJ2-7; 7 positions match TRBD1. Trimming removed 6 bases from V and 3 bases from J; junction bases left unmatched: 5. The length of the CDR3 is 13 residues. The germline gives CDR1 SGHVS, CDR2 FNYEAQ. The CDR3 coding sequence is TGTGCCAGCAGTCCCGGGACAGTCTACGAGCAGTACTTC. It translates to CASSPGTVYEQYF.

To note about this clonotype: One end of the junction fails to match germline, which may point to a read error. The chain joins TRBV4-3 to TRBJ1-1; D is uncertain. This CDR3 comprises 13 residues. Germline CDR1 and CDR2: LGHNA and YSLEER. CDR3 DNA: TGCGCCAGCGGCCAAGTAGAGAACACTGAAGCTTTCTTT. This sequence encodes CASGQVENTEAFF.

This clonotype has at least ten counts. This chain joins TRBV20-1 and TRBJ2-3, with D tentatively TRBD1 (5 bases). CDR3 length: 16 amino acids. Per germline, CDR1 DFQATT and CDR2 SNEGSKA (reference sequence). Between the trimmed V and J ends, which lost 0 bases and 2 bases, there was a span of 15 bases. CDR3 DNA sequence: TGCAGTGCTAGAGACGCTGCGCAGGGCAACACAGATACGCAGTATTTT. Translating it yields CSARDAAQGNTDTQYF.

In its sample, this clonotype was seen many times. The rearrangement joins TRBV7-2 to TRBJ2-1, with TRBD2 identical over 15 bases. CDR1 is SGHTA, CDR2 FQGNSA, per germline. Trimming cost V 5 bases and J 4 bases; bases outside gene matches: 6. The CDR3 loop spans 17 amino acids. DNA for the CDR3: TGTGCCAGCAGCATAACCGGGACTAGCGGGAGGTACAATGAGCAGTTCTTC. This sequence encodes CASSITGTSGRYNEQFF.

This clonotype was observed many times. The CDR3 coding sequence is TGTGCCAGCAGTTCCAACAGGGGGCTCGGAGAAAAACTGTTTTTT. Amino acid sequence: CASSSNRGLGEKLFF. The V and J genes are TRBV28 and TRBJ1-4, with 9 nucleotides matching TRBD1. Germline lookup yields CDR1 MDHEN and CDR2 SYDVKM. CDR3 length: 15 amino acids. The V gene end was trimmed by 4 bases and the J gene end by 8 bases; junction bases not matched to a gene: 8.

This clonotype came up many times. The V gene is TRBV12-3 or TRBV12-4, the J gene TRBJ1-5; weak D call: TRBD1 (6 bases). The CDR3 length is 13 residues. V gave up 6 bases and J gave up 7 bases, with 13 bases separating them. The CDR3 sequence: CASSPSGAQPQHF. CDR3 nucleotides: TGTGCCAGCAGCCCTTCGGGGGCCCAGCCCCAGCATTTT.

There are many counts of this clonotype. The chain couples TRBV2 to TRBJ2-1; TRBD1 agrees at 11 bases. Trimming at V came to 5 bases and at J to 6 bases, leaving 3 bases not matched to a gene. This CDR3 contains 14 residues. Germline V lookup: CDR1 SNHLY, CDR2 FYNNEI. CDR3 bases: TGTGCCAGCAGTTTGGACAGGGGGCCCAATGAGCAGTTCTTC. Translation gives CASSLDRGPNEQFF.